This TCR beta chain was captured in a study of molecular identifiers for immune sequencing clone quantification. General study results and limits: Detection of one spiked Jurkat cell's TCR RNA reportedly worked in about a million naive cells. More than 97% of effector molecules, versus under 1% of naive-cell molecules, belonged to clones above 20 RNA copies.

TCRdb passed the PCR reads through MiXCR, listing each CDR3 protein once. The sample has about 640,000 distinct CDR3 sequences; nearly 20% are singletons. With V trimmed by 3 bases and J by 4 bases, 10 bases remained unmatched. The CDR3 runs to 15 residues. Germline values: CDR1 SQVTM, CDR2 ANQGSEA. This clonotype was recorded at least ten times. Its matching antigen is unknown. The TCR was taken from a human donor in good health. Some libraries in this study had Jurkat cell RNA spiked in. Specimen: naive CD8+ T cells from blood, with Jurkat cell RNA spiked in. The subset was: FACS-sorted CD8+CD4-CCR7+CD45RA+ naive T cells. The chain uses TRBV29-1 and TRBJ2-3, with TRBD1 identical over 7 bases. The chain's CDR3 is CSVEFLVGQSDTQYF. The CDR3 region has the DNA TGCAGCGTTGAGTTTCTCGTGGGACAGTCAGATACGCAGTATTTT.